This TCR beta chain was profiled in a study of PD-L1 blockade in urothelial cancer. Study-wide context: Atezolizumab therapy began for patients in about 2014, dosed at 1,200 mg intravenously every 3 weeks. At 3 weeks (second dose) and 6 weeks after starting treatment, blood was analyzed. Study results and caveats: Blood TCR clonality below the median before treatment was a predictor of better survival.

This CDR3 is 13 amino acids long. Trimming removed 6 bases at V and 2 bases at J, with 10 bases between. Germline lookup yields CDR1 SGHTA and CDR2 FQGNSA. Details on this clone: The antigen is undetermined.

Sequencing was performed with immunoSEQ multiplex PCR; in TCRdb, only in-frame clones are kept and a portion is missing. The sample holds under 40,000 clones, roughly 91% seen once. The TCR originated in a man in his 60s with urothelial cancer. The sample was PBMCs, taken around atezolizumab (anti-PD-L1) treatment. V usage is TRBV7-2 and J usage is TRBJ1-2; D remains unclear. CDR3 loop: CASRPGGNYGYTF. The CDR3 coding sequence is TGTGCCAGCAGGCCGGGCGGGAACTATGGCTACACCTTC.